This T cell receptor beta chain is from a study of blood T cell repertoires in COVID-19. Overall study context: Collection of acute and convalescent COVID-19 samples took place in the United States, Italy and Spain. T cells, B-cell-depleted T cells, or PBMCs supplied cDNA or gDNA.

Per the original data handling: Researchers report that nucleated cell counts were estimated from reference gene primer amplification. Some clones are missing from TCRdb's copy, which holds only in-frame ones; the method was immunoSEQ multiplex PCR. V and J calls and clone size follow that table, whereas D and trimming were derived from the DNA. The table shows about 62,000 clones, with 80% to 90% occurring only once. This clone was seen a few times. The CDR3 is 14 amino acids. During active infection, Seattle patients enrolled and were then monitored through disease. The sequenced material came from peripheral blood. The chain couples TRBV21-1 to TRBJ1-5; the D call TRBD1 from the table was never checked on the DNA. TRBV21-1 is listed as a pseudogene. The receptor comes from an older woman with COVID-19, enrolled during active disease. In DNA form, the CDR3 reads TGTGCCAGCAGGACCGAAGGAAGGGGTCAGCCCCAGCATTTT. Amino acid sequence: CASRTEGRGQPQHF.